The 15 T cell receptor beta chains below come from one sample, sequenced in a study of T-cell memory formation after mild COVID-19 (dated by TCRdb to about 2021). The library was generated by 5' RACE. The instrument given in TCRdb is Illumina NovaSeq 6000. TCRdb applied fastp at Q25 and MiXCR to the public reads, then kept only in-frame beta chains. When rows share a CDR3 protein, they turn into one entry using the most common DNA and genes. In this sample the table shows around 390,000 distinct CDR3 sequences, 15% to 20% of which occur a single time. The top ten clones comprise around a fifth of the sample. Sequencing used PBMCs or a T cell subset sorted from them (not recorded which). Receptors were obtained from a man aged 18 to 35 who had mild COVID-19 (a few samples of this study predate the infection). The sample titles of this study are shuffled in the database, so cell type and time point are left out; the donor was told from shared clones.

The chain joins TRBV12-3 or TRBV12-4 to TRBJ1-5; possible D gene TRBD1, 6 bases. The CDR3 extends over 15 amino acids. V dropped 7 bases and J dropped 4 bases, with 17 bases sitting between them. The CDR3 protein is CASNPGAPRNQPQHF. The CDR3 bases are TGTGCCAGCAACCCGGGGGCCCCAAGGAATCAGCCCCAGCATTTT.

V is TRBV20-1 and J is TRBJ2-4; D is undetermined. V shed 1 base and J shed 5 bases, with 12 bases lying between them. Germline CDR1 is DFQATT and CDR2 is SNEGSKA (reference sequence). The CDR3 spans 14 residues. The CDR3 sequence: CSARGQNSQNIQYF. For the CDR3, the DNA is TGCAGTGCTAGAGGCCAGAACAGCCAAAACATTCAGTACTTC.

V is TRBV9 and J is TRBJ1-1, with D uncertain. Germline CDR1 SGDLS, CDR2 YYNGEE. V was shortened by 4 bases and J by 5 bases, with 12 bases between the two germline ends. CDR3 size: 13 residues. The DNA for the CDR3 is TGTGCCAGCAGCCGCGCAGCCTCTACTGAAGCTTTCTTT. Translated: CASSRAASTEAFF.

This clonotype was recorded at least ten times. This rearrangement joins TRBV7-8 to TRBJ2-3, with 10 bases identical to TRBD2. Losses at the gene ends were 2 bases for V and 5 bases for J; bases not matched to a gene: 4. CDR1 is SGHVS, CDR2 FQNEAQ, per germline. This CDR3 is 15 amino acids long. The CDR3 DNA follows: TGTGCCAGCAGCTTACAGCGGGGGGGCCGAGATACGCAGTATTTT. The encoded protein is CASSLQRGGRDTQYF.

This chain links TRBV6-1 with TRBJ2-3; 10 bases map to TRBD2. Trimming cost V 6 bases and J 4 bases; bases outside gene matches: 7. Per the germline V gene, CDR1 is MNHNS and CDR2 is SASEGT. The CDR3 extends over 15 amino acids. In DNA form, the CDR3 reads TGTGCCAGCAGGTCGAGCGGGGGGGCATCAGATACGCAGTATTTT. Its translation is CASRSSGGASDTQYF.

The chain is built from TRBV12-3 or TRBV12-4 and TRBJ1-3, with D perhaps matching TRBD1 (5 bases). Trimming left V 6 bases short and J 3 bases short, with 15 bases between. This CDR3 region has 15 residues. Here the CDR3 reads CASSPTGHLGNTIYF. CDR3 nucleotide sequence: TGTGCCAGCAGCCCCACGGGGCATCTTGGAAACACCATATATTTT.

This chain links TRBV5-4 with TRBJ2-3; D is ambiguous. Germline CDR1 and CDR2: SGHNT and YYREEE (reference sequence). The V and J ends lost 4 bases and 1 base respectively, with 13 bases between them. The CDR3 has 15 amino acids. The CDR3: CASSPDSSGTDTQYF. CDR3 bases: TGTGCCAGCAGCCCCGACTCCTCTGGCACAGATACGCAGTATTTT.

This clonotype occurred a few times. J is TRBJ2-3 and V is TRBV6-5, with TRBD1 matching 12 bases. V was clipped by 1 base and J by 3 bases; unmatched bases: 8. This CDR3 has 18 residues. The germline gives CDR1 MNHEY, CDR2 SVGAGI. The CDR3 is CASSYFGTGGAETDTQYF. CDR3 nucleotides: TGTGCCAGCAGTTACTTCGGGACAGGGGGCGCGGAGACAGATACGCAGTATTTT.

The chain employs TRBV7-2 and TRBJ2-7; possible D gene TRBD1, 6 bases. V lost 1 base to trimming and J lost 3 bases, with 22 bases between them. The CDR3 runs to 18 residues. The germline gives CDR1 SGHTA, CDR2 FQGNSA. The DNA for the CDR3 is TGTGCCAGCAGCTTAGATGGGGGAAGGACAGAATATTTCTACGAGCAGTACGTC. Translated, it gives CASSLDGGRTEYFYEQYV.

This clonotype was recorded many times. The gene calls are TRBV7-9 and TRBJ2-3; 10 bases line up with TRBD1. The V segment lost 5 bases and the J segment 3 bases; nucleotides outside the gene matches: 5. The CDR3 consists of 15 residues. Germline values: CDR1 SEHNR, CDR2 FQNEAQ (reference sequence). This chain's CDR3 is CASSRTGGGTDTQYF. The DNA of the CDR3 is TGTGCCAGCAGCCGGACAGGGGGAGGAACAGATACGCAGTATTTT.

This clonotype has more than one count but fewer than ten. The chain couples TRBV18 to TRBJ1-1, with D perhaps TRBD1 (6 bases). This CDR3 has 14 amino acids. The V gene's germline CDR1 is KGHSH and CDR2 LQKENI. V was cut by 7 bases and J by 8 bases, with 20 bases left in between. CDR3 sequence: CASLLPGHPTEAFF. CDR3 DNA: TGTGCCAGCTTACTTCCGGGACACCCCACAGAAGCTTTCTTT. The variable domain in full, with the rest retrieved from reference TRBV18 and TRBJ1-1, is NAGVMQNPRHLVRRRGQEARLRCSPMKGHSHVYWYRQLPEEGLKFMVYLQKENIIDESGMPKERFSAEFPKEGPSILRIQQVVRGDSAAYFCASLLPGHPTEAFFGQGTRLTVV.

The chain uses TRBV7-2 and TRBJ2-3; 13 positions agree with TRBD2. V was clipped by 5 bases and J by 2 bases; unmatched bases: 4. Germline CDR1 and CDR2: SGHTA and FQGNSA. The CDR3 sequence is 16 residues long. DNA for the CDR3: TGTGCCAGCAGCCGAGGGACTAGCGGGGACACAGATACGCAGTATTTT. It codes for CASSRGTSGDTDTQYF.

This clonotype was seen a few times. The chain joins TRBV20-1 to TRBJ2-3, with TRBD1 as a possible D gene (6 bases). CDR3 length: 15 residues. The V and J ends lost 0 bases and 1 base respectively, with 11 bases between them. The germline V gene has CDR1 DFQATT and CDR2 SNEGSKA (reference sequence). As DNA, the CDR3 is TGCAGTGCTAGAGATGGGGCAGGGGGCACAGATACGCAGTATTTT. It yields the protein CSARDGAGGTDTQYF.

This clonotype was found a few times. This chain links TRBV7-2 with TRBJ2-1; D uncertain. V was pared by 3 bases and J by 0 bases, with 9 bases between. Germline-derived CDR1 and CDR2 are SGHTA and FQGNSA. CDR3 size: 15 residues. The CDR3: CASSFGVSSYNEQFF. CDR3 DNA sequence: TGTGCCAGCAGCTTCGGAGTCAGCTCCTACAATGAGCAGTTCTTC.

This clonotype was observed many times. The genes are TRBV20-1 and TRBJ2-2; 13 positions agree with TRBD2. The CDR3 totals 16 residues. V trimming: 0 bases; J trimming: 3 bases; junction bases outside the gene matches: 1. Germline values: CDR1 DFQATT, CDR2 SNEGSKA (reference sequence). This chain's CDR3 is CSARDGLAGDTGELFF. CDR3 DNA sequence: TGCAGTGCTAGAGATGGACTAGCGGGGGACACCGGGGAGCTGTTTTTT.